What follows are 22 T cell receptor beta chains derived from one specimen sequenced in a study of blood T cell repertoires in COVID-19. Measured with immunoSEQ multiplex PCR; TCRdb has only the in-frame clones, and not every one. The repertoire holds around 260,000 clones, with approximately 79% as singletons. Sequenced: PBMCs or T cells enriched from blood (not recorded which). The receptors shown here come from a young man with acute COVID-19.

This rearrangement joins TRBV7-2 to TRBJ1-1; no definite D call. Looked up from germline, CDR1 is SGHTA and CDR2 is FQGNSA. V was cut by 1 base and J by 3 bases, with 18 bases left in between. The CDR3 is made up of 17 amino acids. The DNA for the CDR3 is TGTGCCAGCAGCTTAGAAAGAAAATATGGGCCGGACACTGAAGCTTTCTTT. This codes for CASSLERKYGPDTEAFF.

V and J are TRBV30 and TRBJ2-3, with 10 bases matching TRBD2. Germline V gene lookup returns CDR1 GTSNPN and CDR2 SVGIG (reference sequence). The V and J ends lost 2 bases and 4 bases, in that order; junction bases with no gene match: 3. The CDR3 is 14 amino acids. This CDR3 is CAWSTLAGSDTQYF. The CDR3 DNA is TGTGCCTGGAGTACACTAGCGGGATCAGATACGCAGTATTTT.

V gene TRBV7-7 combines with J gene TRBJ2-5, with D possibly matching TRBD1 (6 bases). In germline, CDR1 is SSHAT, CDR2 FNYEAQ (reference sequence). V gave up 5 bases and J gave up 4 bases, with 14 bases separating them. This CDR3 comprises 14 residues. CDR3 DNA sequence: TGTGCCAGCAGCCGCTCAGGGGAGAGAGAGACCCAGTACTTC. It codes for CASSRSGERETQYF.

The CDR3, as DNA: TGTGCCACCTCATTAGGGGGCATGGAGACCCAGTACTTC. Translating gives CATSLGGMETQYF. The gene calls are TRBV19 and TRBJ2-5, with 7 nucleotides matching TRBD1. This CDR3 region has 13 residues. Trimming took 10 bases from V and 5 from J; bases not matched to a gene: 10. The V gene's germline CDR1 is LNHDA and CDR2 SQIVND (reference sequence).

The rearrangement links TRBV9 to TRBJ1-3; no definite D call. The CDR3 has 14 residues. Germline CDR1 and CDR2: SGDLS and YYNGEE. Trimming took 3 bases from V and 0 from J, leaving 7 bases between them. The CDR3 nucleotides are TGTGCCAGCAGCGGCAGATACTCTGGAAACACCATATATTTT. Translating it yields CASSGRYSGNTIYF.

The CDR3 DNA is TGTGCCAGCAGTAAATCGACAGGGGACACCATATATTTT. Translating gives CASSKSTGDTIYF. The rearrangement links TRBV25-1 to TRBJ1-3; TRBD1 matches 8 bases. Trimming at V came to 5 bases and at J to 8 bases, leaving 5 bases not matched to a gene. Germline CDR1 MGHDK, CDR2 SYGVNS. The CDR3 extends over 13 amino acids.

V and J are TRBV5-4 and TRBJ2-1; 13 bases line up with TRBD2. Germline V gives CDR1 SGHNT, CDR2 YYREEE (reference sequence). The length of the CDR3 is 16 residues. The V segment lost 5 bases and the J segment 5 bases; nucleotides outside the gene matches: 7. The CDR3 sequence: CASSGTSGILNNEQFF. The CDR3 DNA follows: TGTGCCAGCAGTGGGACTAGCGGGATTCTTAACAATGAGCAGTTCTTC. Complete variable domain (other parts from reference TRBV5-4 and TRBJ2-1): ETGVTQSPTHLIKTRGQQVTLRCSSQSGHNTVSWYQQALGQGPQFIFQYYREEENGRGNFPPRFSGLQFPNYSSELNVNALELDDSALYLCASSGTSGILNNEQFFGPGTRLTVL.

The chain has TRBV19 and TRBJ1-1, with D possibly TRBD1 on 6 matching bases. The V and J ends lost 2 bases and 3 bases respectively, with 16 bases between them. The CDR3 consists of 16 residues. CDR1 is LNHDA and CDR2 is SQIVND in the germline V gene (reference sequence). CDR3 coding DNA: TGTGCCAGTAGTATACAGGGGAATATAGGGTACACTGAAGCTTTCTTT. It translates to CASSIQGNIGYTEAFF.

The genes are TRBV28 and TRBJ1-3; D is possibly TRBD1 (5 bases). With 5 bases removed from V and 1 base from J, the gap between germline ends came to 9 bases. The CDR3 contains 14 residues. Looked up from germline, CDR1 is MDHEN and CDR2 is SYDVKM. CDR3 DNA: TGTGCCAGCAGTGCTCCAGGGTCTGGAAACACCATATATTTT. Residues: CASSAPGSGNTIYF.

The chain uses TRBV4-1 and TRBJ2-3; D unresolved. Trimming took off 8 bases at V and 0 bases at J, with 9 bases between the two ends. Per the germline V gene, CDR1 is MGHRA and CDR2 is YSYEKL. The CDR3 totals 13 residues. The CDR3 reads CASRGRSTDTQYF. The CDR3 DNA follows: TGCGCCAGCCGAGGCCGTAGCACAGATACGCAGTATTTT.

The V call is TRBV18, the J call TRBJ1-6; no clear D gene. The CDR3 is 18 amino acids. The V gene lost 3 bases and the J gene lost 3 bases, with 18 bases spanning the gap. CDR1 KGHSH and CDR2 LQKENI come from the germline V gene. The CDR3 loop is CASSPSGGPGNYNSPLHF. CDR3 DNA: TGTGCCAGCTCACCTAGTGGTGGACCGGGAAACTATAATTCACCCCTCCACTTT. The full variable domain, in which reference TRBV18 and TRBJ1-6 provide the parts outside the CDR3, is NAGVMQNPRHLVRRRGQEARLRCSPMKGHSHVYWYRQLPEEGLKFMVYLQKENIIDESGMPKERFSAEFPKEGPSILRIQQVVRGDSAAYFCASSPSGGPGNYNSPLHFGNGTRLTVT.

V and J are TRBV12-3 or TRBV12-4 and TRBJ1-1; the D gene is possibly TRBD1 (5 bases). V shed 3 bases and J shed 5 bases, with 7 bases lying between them. This CDR3 comprises 12 residues. The CDR3 loop reads CASSFKGTEAFF. As DNA, the CDR3 is TGTGCCAGCAGTTTTAAGGGGACTGAAGCTTTCTTT.

This chain links TRBV5-8 with TRBJ2-3, with D perhaps matching TRBD2 (5 bases). V was clipped by 4 bases and J by 6 bases, with 21 bases between them. Germline CDR1 reads SGHTS; CDR2 reads YDEGEE. The CDR3 is 16 residues long. The CDR3: CASSRGASGKTDTQYF. The CDR3 DNA sequence: TGTGCCAGCAGCCGGGGAGCTTCCGGGAAAACGGATACGCAGTATTTT.

The chain has TRBV29-1 and TRBJ1-2; 9 bases agree with TRBD1. This CDR3 has 15 amino acids. Per germline, CDR1 SQVTM and CDR2 ANQGSEA. Trimming cost V 2 bases and J 4 bases; bases outside gene matches: 8. The CDR3 here is CSVEHPGTGSYGYTF. CDR3 nucleotide sequence: TGCAGCGTTGAACATCCGGGGACAGGGAGCTATGGCTACACCTTC.

The chain is built from TRBV19 and TRBJ2-3, with D perhaps matching TRBD1 (5 bases). Germline V gene data show CDR1 as LNHDA and CDR2 as SQIVND (reference sequence). This CDR3 region has 17 residues. V shed 6 bases and J shed 0 bases, with 19 bases lying between them. The CDR3 coding sequence is TGTGCCAGTAGCCAAATCTTGAGGACAATCAGCACAGATACGCAGTATTTT. Protein sequence: CASSQILRTISTDTQYF. The entire variable domain, with the rest obtained from reference TRBV19 and TRBJ2-3, is as follows: DGGITQSPKYLFRKEGQNVTLSCEQNLNHDAMYWYRQDPGQGLRLIYYSQIVNDFQKGDIAEGYSVSREKKESFPLTVTSAQKNPTAFYLCASSQILRTISTDTQYFGPGTRLTVL.

The chain has TRBV27 and TRBJ2-6; no clear D. The germline V and J ends were trimmed by 4 bases and 2 bases, with 9 bases remaining between them. Germline CDR1 reads MNHEY; CDR2 reads SMNVEV (reference sequence). The CDR3 extends over 15 amino acids. The CDR3 protein is CASSYEPTGANVLTF. DNA of the CDR3: TGTGCCAGCAGTTACGAACCTACTGGGGCCAACGTCCTGACTTTC.

The chain uses TRBV28 and TRBJ1-6; D might be TRBD1 (6 bases). Germline lookup yields CDR1 MDHEN and CDR2 SYDVKM. With 5 bases removed from V and 9 bases from J, the gap between germline ends came to 14 bases. The CDR3 covers 14 residues. The CDR3 sequence is CASSNPTGFSPLHF. CDR3 sequence (DNA): TGTGCCAGCAGTAACCCGACAGGTTTTTCACCCCTCCACTTT. Together with reference TRBV28 and TRBJ1-6, the CDR3 gives the full variable domain: DVKVTQSSRYLVKRTGEKVFLECVQDMDHENMFWYRQDPGLGLRLIYFSYDVKMKEKGDIPEGYSVSREKKERFSLILESASTNQTSMYLCASSNPTGFSPLHFGNGTRLTVT.

V and J are TRBV3-1 (or the pseudogene TRBV3-2) and TRBJ2-2, with 9 bases identical to TRBD2. Trimming at V came to 0 bases and at J to 4 bases, leaving 12 bases not matched to a gene. The CDR3 extends over 19 amino acids. Germline loops: CDR1 LGHDT, CDR2 YNNKEL (reference sequence). The CDR3: CASSQDSSGRPRSTGELFF. The CDR3 DNA reads TGTGCCAGCAGCCAAGATTCCAGCGGGAGGCCCCGGAGCACCGGGGAGCTGTTTTTT.

The V and J genes are TRBV6-1 and TRBJ1-1; TRBD1 matches at 9 bases. The germline CDR1 and CDR2 sequences are MNHNS and SASEGT. The CDR3 runs 14 residues. The trim removed 3 bases at V and 4 bases at J, leaving 3 bases unmatched. The CDR3, as DNA: TGTGCCAGCAGTGAGACAGGGGGGCCCACTGAAGCTTTCTTT. Its protein is CASSETGGPTEAFF.

This chain links TRBV27 with TRBJ1-1; TRBD1 matches at 7 bases. CDR1 and CDR2 from the germline V gene are MNHEY and SMNVEV (reference sequence). The V gene end was trimmed by 6 bases and the J gene end by 1 base; junction bases not matched to a gene: 5. The CDR3 covers 14 residues. This CDR3 is CASRVGGANTEAFF. CDR3 bases: TGTGCCAGCAGGGTAGGGGGCGCGAACACTGAAGCTTTCTTT.

The CDR3 loop is CASSLFNTKNTEAFF. CDR3 DNA: TGTGCCAGCAGCTTATTTAACACGAAGAACACTGAAGCTTTCTTT. The rearrangement joins TRBV5-4 to TRBJ1-1; D unclear. The CDR3 is made up of 15 amino acids. CDR1 SGHNT and CDR2 YYREEE come from the germline V gene (reference sequence). V gave up 2 bases and J gave up 1 base, with 12 bases separating them.

The V and J genes are TRBV19 and TRBJ2-1; possible D gene TRBD2, 5 bases. The CDR3 contains 15 residues. Between the trimmed V and J ends, which lost 7 bases and 8 bases, there was a span of 21 bases. CDR1 and CDR2 from the germline V gene are LNHDA and SQIVND (reference sequence). CDR3 nucleotide sequence: TGTGCCAGTAATCATCCCGGTGAGACTACCTATGAGCAGTTCTTC. Encoded protein: CASNHPGETTYEQFF.